Following are 8 T cell receptor beta chains from one sample sequenced in a study of blood T cell repertoires in COVID-19 (dated by TCRdb to the early 2020s). The receptor library was made with the immunoSEQ multiplex PCR assay. TCRdb stores this immuneACCESS table with in-frame sequences only. Part of the clones is absent; in the studies checked, under half of the shortfall reflects unresolved V genes, and no reason is known for the rest. This sample holds tens of thousands of clones; 85% to 90% were observed only once. Over 20% of the sample is taken by the ten largest. What was sequenced was peripheral blood. The source of these receptors is a woman of 80 years or more in a cohort sampled during active or convalescent COVID-19.

The chain employs TRBV19 and TRBJ2-3; D remains unclear. The V gene lost 3 bases and the J gene lost 3 bases, with 10 bases spanning the gap. CDR1 is LNHDA, CDR2 SQIVND, per germline (reference sequence). CDR3 length: 14 amino acids. The DNA of the CDR3 is TGTGCCAGTAGTATCCGGGTTCGTACAGATACGCAGTATTTT. This gives the protein CASSIRVRTDTQYF.

The chain employs TRBV6-1 and TRBJ1-5, with 7 bases that match TRBD1. The CDR3 totals 16 residues. The trim removed 0 bases at V and 6 bases at J, leaving 8 bases unmatched. The germline V gene has CDR1 MNHNS and CDR2 SASEGT. The CDR3 DNA reads as TGTGCCAGCAGTGAAGCCATAGGGGGCTGGAGTCAGCCCCAGCATTTT. Amino acids: CASSEAIGGWSQPQHF.

This clone was found once. The V and J genes are TRBV5-4 and TRBJ1-2; TRBD1 might be the D (6 bases). The CDR3 contains 15 residues. V was cut by 4 bases and J by 1 base, with 14 bases left in between. Germline V gene data show CDR1 as SGHNT and CDR2 as YYREEE (reference sequence). In DNA, the CDR3 is TGTGCCAGCAGCCTAGGACAGAGCTTTAACTATGGCTACACCTTC. It codes for CASSLGQSFNYGYTF.

The rearrangement links TRBV6-2 or TRBV6-3 to TRBJ1-5, with 7 nucleotides matching TRBD1. The germline gives CDR1 MNHEY, CDR2 SVGEGT. Trimming cost V 2 bases and J 0 bases; bases outside gene matches: 4. This CDR3 comprises 16 residues. The CDR3 reads CASSYGGTVSNQPQHF. As DNA, the CDR3 is TGTGCCAGCAGTTACGGAGGGACAGTTAGCAATCAGCCCCAGCATTTT.

The rearrangement uses TRBV19 and TRBJ1-1, with D unresolved. Deletions cut 6 bases from V and 2 bases from J, with 16 bases between. The CDR3 is 15 amino acids. Germline V gives CDR1 LNHDA, CDR2 SQIVND (reference sequence). The CDR3 DNA reads as TGTGCCAGTAGACCCCTAGACCGACCCAACACTGAAGCTTTCTTT. It is translated as CASRPLDRPNTEAFF.

This clone was counted only a few times. The chain carries TRBV10-1 and TRBJ2-1; 7 positions match TRBD2. CDR1 is WNHNN and CDR2 is SYGVQD in the germline V gene (reference sequence). This CDR3 is 13 amino acids long. The J segment lost 12 bases and the V segment lost 4 bases, leaving 9 bases of the junction unmatched. The CDR3 loop reads CASSGDSSGPQFF. CDR3 DNA sequence: TGCGCCAGCAGTGGGGACTCTAGCGGTCCGCAGTTCTTC.

This chain connects TRBV18 to TRBJ1-6; perhaps TRBD1 as D (5 bases). The CDR3 is made up of 12 amino acids. V was shortened by 6 bases and J by 13 bases, with 13 bases between the two germline ends. Germline CDR1 and CDR2: KGHSH and LQKENI. CDR3 sequence: CASSGSWGPLHF. Written as DNA, the CDR3 is TGTGCCAGCTCCGGGAGCTGGGGGCCCCTCCACTTT.

In DNA form, the CDR3 reads TGTGCCAGCAGTTACAGGACTAGCGGGTGGAGGGAGACCCAGTACTTC. Translating it yields CASSYRTSGWRETQYF. The chain recombines TRBV6-9 with TRBJ2-5; TRBD2 agrees at 11 bases. Germline CDR1 reads MNHGY; CDR2 reads SVAAGI. CDR3 length equals 16 residues. Trimming at V came to 3 bases and at J to 5 bases, leaving 8 bases not matched to a gene.